The clone carrying this TCR beta chain was picked up a small number of times. The antigen remains undetermined. These data are taken from a study of T-cell reconstitution after alpha-beta-depleted transplantation in children. General study findings and limits: Surviving recipient cells, namely T cells and thymic progenitors, were the source of high day-60 TCRbeta diversity in some patients. Newly produced T cells mostly provided counts and TCRbeta diversity after one year, as hyperexpanded clones declined.

V was cut by 4 bases and J by 5 bases, with 14 bases left in between. Per the germline V gene, CDR1 is MNHEY and CDR2 is SVGAGI. The CDR3 extends over 14 amino acids. A TCRbeta library incorporating unique molecular identifiers was prepared. TCRdb independently ran MiXCR on the PCR reads; one entry per CDR3 protein. The sample includes some 600,000 distinct CDR3 sequences, 13% of them seen just once. The sequence was obtained from a male patient under 18 who had a stem cell transplant for acute myeloid leukemia, so the T cells may come from the graft donor. This chain links TRBV6-5 with TRBJ2-5, with D maybe TRBD1 (6 bases). This specimen consisted of PBMCs, mostly from graft donor cells, obtained 360 days after TCRalphabeta/CD19-depleted stem cell transplant. The CDR3 region is CASSFQGRPETQYF. DNA for the CDR3: TGTGCCAGCAGTTTCCAGGGGAGACCGGAGACCCAGTACTTC.